These T cell receptor beta chains were read from a single sample in a study of T cells in Graves' hyperthyroidism and ophthalmopathy. From the multiplex PCR reads, TCRdb called clonotypes with MiXCR, one entry per CDR3 protein. The sample lists 460,000 or so distinct CDR3 sequences; approximately 15% were seen once. The sequencing input was blood. These receptor sequences come from a woman aged 18-30 years with Graves' hyperthyroidism. CDR3s include the opening cysteine and the closing phenylalanine or tryptophan. D genes are given only for firm matches. A row's size may be missing; if present it is once, few, many or a size class.

V,size,J,D,CDR3,DNA
TRBV7-3,many,TRBJ2-1,NA,CASSPTSLSSYNEQFF,TGTGCCAGCAGCCCGACTAGTTTAAGCTCCTACAATGAGCAGTTCTTC
TRBV5-8,many,TRBJ2-1,NA,CASSPRGQNYNEQFF,TGTGCCAGCAGCCCACGTGGACAGAATTACAATGAGCAGTTCTTC
TRBV5-1,few,TRBJ1-5,NA,CASSLLGNSNQPQHF,TGCGCCAGCAGCTTGTTAGGAAATAGCAATCAGCCCCAGCATTTT
TRBV12-3/TRBV12-4,NA,TRBJ1-1,NA,CASRLDRLENTEAFF,TGTGCCAGCAGACTGGACCGTCTAGAGAACACTGAAGCTTTCTTT
TRBV12-3/TRBV12-4,many,TRBJ1-1,NA,CASGAYTEAFF,TGTGCCAGTGGGGCTTACACTGAAGCTTTCTTT
TRBV5-1,NA,TRBJ1-1,NA,CASYGVGAGNTEAFF,TGCGCCAGCTATGGGGTTGGGGCCGGGAACACTGAAGCTTTCTTT
TRBV6-5,few,TRBJ1-2,TRBD1,CASSYSSFTGDRYGYTF,TGTGCCAGCAGTTACTCGAGTTTTACAGGGGACCGCTATGGCTACACCTTC
TRBV7-9,many,TRBJ2-1,NA,CASSPKGGGDEQFF,TGTGCCAGCAGCCCCAAAGGGGGTGGCGATGAGCAGTTCTTC
TRBV7-9,few,TRBJ2-1,NA,CASSLPPSRSSYNEQFF,TGTGCCAGCAGCTTACCCCCCTCCCGTAGCTCCTACAATGAGCAGTTCTTC
TRBV7-6,many,TRBJ2-1,TRBD2,CASSFPSGSGDEQFF,TGTGCCAGCAGCTTCCCTAGCGGGAGCGGCGATGAGCAGTTCTTC
TRBV5-8,once,TRBJ2-7,NA,CASPDYLKDEQYF,TGTGCCAGCCCAGACTATCTGAAGGACGAGCAGTACTTC
TRBV27,few,TRBJ2-6,NA,CASSLVASGANVLTF,TGTGCCAGCAGTTTAGTGGCCTCTGGGGCCAACGTCCTGACTTTC
TRBV5-1,NA,TRBJ2-2,NA,CASSLGHGVTGELFF,TGCGCCAGCAGCTTGGGACATGGAGTCACCGGGGAGCTGTTTTTT
TRBV6-1,many,TRBJ1-2,NA,CASSRTGLSGYTF,TGTGCCAGCAGCAGAACAGGGCTCAGTGGCTACACCTTC
TRBV14,few,TRBJ2-2,NA,CASSQLHSAGELFF,TGTGCCAGCAGCCAACTGCACAGCGCCGGGGAGCTGTTTTTT
TRBV12-3/TRBV12-4,many,TRBJ2-3,NA,CASSFGPVDTQYF,TGTGCCAGCAGTTTTGGGCCGGTAGATACGCAGTATTTT
TRBV18,few,TRBJ1-2,TRBD1,CASSPAGQGSSGYTF,TGTGCCAGCTCACCAGCCGGACAGGGTTCTTCTGGCTACACCTTC
TRBV3-1,many,TRBJ2-3,TRBD2,CASSPGLAYDTQYF,TGTGCCAGCAGCCCGGGACTAGCGTATGATACGCAGTATTTT
TRBV27,many,TRBJ2-5,TRBD2,CASSTSAEGTQYF,TGTGCCAGCAGCACTAGCGCCGAAGGGACCCAGTACTTC
TRBV27,NA,TRBJ2-3,TRBD1,CASSLLDRVGTDTQYF,TGTGCCAGCAGTTTGCTCGACAGGGTAGGGACAGATACGCAGTATTTT
TRBV7-2,few,TRBJ2-3,TRBD1,CASSWGQVLNTDTQYF,TGTGCCAGCAGCTGGGGACAGGTACTCAACACAGATACGCAGTATTTT
TRBV20-1,NA,TRBJ2-5,TRBD2,CSASGLARQDGTQYF,TGCAGTGCTAGCGGACTAGCGCGGCAGGACGGGACCCAGTACTTC
TRBV11-2,many,TRBJ2-1,NA,CASSFGGEQFF,TGTGCCAGCAGCTTTGGTGGTGAGCAGTTCTTC
TRBV28,NA,TRBJ1-2,NA,CASTAGGSSYYGYTF,TGTGCCAGCACGGCGGGGGGCTCCTCTTACTATGGCTACACCTTC
TRBV12-3/TRBV12-4,NA,TRBJ2-1,TRBD2,CASRSRGLGSYNEQFF,TGTGCCAGCAGGAGTCGGGGACTAGGGAGCTACAATGAGCAGTTCTTC
TRBV6-5,many,TRBJ1-3,NA,CASSYSTGVDGNTIYF,TGTGCCAGCAGTTACTCTACGGGGGTCGATGGAAACACCATATATTTT
TRBV12-3/TRBV12-4,many,TRBJ2-5,NA,CASSFHRLETQYF,TGTGCCAGCAGTTTTCATCGGCTAGAGACCCAGTACTTC
TRBV27,few,TRBJ2-2,NA,CASSFGPAGEYTGELFF,TGTGCCAGCAGTTTCGGACCGGCAGGAGAATACACCGGGGAGCTGTTTTTT
TRBV12-3/TRBV12-4,many,TRBJ2-1,NA,CASSRDGKYNEQFF,TGTGCCAGCAGTCGGGACGGGAAGTACAATGAGCAGTTCTTC
TRBV11-2,many,TRBJ2-5,NA,CASSLFVGGETQYF,TGTGCCAGCAGCTTATTCGTGGGAGGAGAGACCCAGTACTTC
TRBV11-1,NA,TRBJ1-1,NA,CASSSYEGRETFF,TGTGCCAGCAGCTCATACGAGGGGCGCGAGACTTTCTTT
TRBV27,few,TRBJ1-1,NA,CASSLAGSAEAFF,TGTGCCAGCAGTTTGGCGGGGAGTGCTGAAGCTTTCTTT
TRBV6-1,many,TRBJ2-1,TRBD2,CASSSRLAGGLNEQFF,TGTGCCAGCAGTTCTAGACTAGCGGGAGGCCTCAATGAGCAGTTCTTC
TRBV7-9,few,TRBJ1-2,NA,CASSILSGFGGYTF,TGTGCCAGCAGCATCCTCTCAGGTTTCGGGGGCTACACCTTC
TRBV19,many,TRBJ2-1,TRBD2,CASTPGAGGSSYNEQFF,TGTGCCAGTACCCCCGGAGCGGGAGGTAGCTCCTACAATGAGCAGTTCTTC
TRBV10-3,many,TRBJ2-1,TRBD2,CAIRGASGSSYNEQFF,TGTGCCATCAGGGGGGCTAGCGGGAGCTCCTACAATGAGCAGTTCTTC
TRBV11-2,few,TRBJ2-1,NA,CASSKTSLNEQFF,TGTGCCAGCAGCAAGACTAGTCTGAATGAGCAGTTCTTC
TRBV11-3,many,TRBJ1-1,TRBD1,CASSRQGRYTEAFF,TGTGCCAGCAGCCGACAGGGACGATACACTGAAGCTTTCTTT
TRBV6-2/TRBV6-3,NA,TRBJ1-5,TRBD1,CASSAGTGAKPQPQHF,TGTGCCAGCAGTGCCGGGACAGGGGCCAAACCCCAGCCCCAGCATTTT
TRBV2,many,TRBJ2-5,NA,CASSPQGTQETQYF,TGTGCCAGCAGCCCTCAGGGGACCCAAGAGACCCAGTACTTC
TRBV27,many,TRBJ1-2,NA,CASSFGVNYGYTF,TGTGCCAGCAGTTTCGGCGTTAACTATGGCTACACCTTC
TRBV6-1,many,TRBJ1-2,NA,CASSAYPGNYGYTF,TGTGCCAGCAGTGCCTATCCGGGTAACTATGGCTACACCTTC
TRBV12-3/TRBV12-4,many,TRBJ1-1,TRBD1,CASGDRDRARAFF,TGTGCCAGCGGGGACCGGGACAGAGCTAGAGCTTTCTTT
TRBV4-1,many,TRBJ1-1,NA,CASSRAVTGNTEAFF,TGCGCCAGCAGCCGGGCTGTGACAGGGAACACTGAAGCTTTCTTT
TRBV24-1,many,TRBJ1-2,NA,CATSDPGLRGDYGYTF,TGTGCCACCAGTGACCCAGGCTTGCGGGGCGACTATGGCTACACCTTC
TRBV5-4,NA,TRBJ1-1,NA,CASSRGEGVTEAFF,TGTGCCAGCAGCCGGGGGGAGGGGGTCACTGAAGCTTTCTTT